This T cell receptor beta chain was captured in a study of blood T cell repertoires in COVID-19. Germline CDR1 is MRHNA and CDR2 is SNTAGT. The CDR3 has 13 amino acids. V lost 4 bases and J lost 1, with 7 bases in between. Method: immunoSEQ multiplex PCR; TCRdb's copy keeps in-frame clones and lacks some. Of 25,000 to 35,000 clones listed, about 91% are singletons. This sequence joins TRBV6-4 and TRBJ1-1; no definite D call. The receptor comes from a human donor in a cohort sampled during active COVID-19. Sample: peripheral blood. Written as DNA, the CDR3 is TGTGCCAGCAGTGCGACGGGGAACACTGAAGCTTTCTTT. Protein product: CASSATGNTEAFF.